The 32 T cell receptor beta chains below were found in one sample sequenced in a study of blood T cell repertoires in COVID-19. The data were produced by immunoSEQ multiplex PCR, yet TCRdb's version contains in-frame clones alone and is incomplete. The table lists around 400,000 clones, roughly nine tenths of them singletons. The material sequenced was PBMCs or T cells enriched from blood (not recorded which). All receptors derive from a woman aged 40 to 50 who had been exposed to COVID-19.

The chain combines TRBV19 with TRBJ1-2, with D maybe TRBD1 (6 bases). CDR3 length: 15 amino acids. Per the germline V gene, CDR1 is LNHDA and CDR2 is SQIVND (reference sequence). V was trimmed by 5 bases and J by 3 bases, leaving 16 bases between them. The CDR3 coding sequence is TGTGCCAGTAGTCCCAGCTTGGCAGGGGACTATGGCTACACCTTC. It codes for CASSPSLAGDYGYTF.

This clone was seen only a few times. The V and J genes are TRBV5-1 and TRBJ1-1; 7 bases line up with TRBD1. This CDR3 is 14 amino acids long. From germline, CDR1 is SGHRS and CDR2 YFSETQ. V shed 3 bases and J 1 base; nucleotides not matched to a gene: 3. The CDR3 nucleotides read TGCGCCAGCAGCTCACAGGGGTGGAACACTGAAGCTTTCTTT. This sequence encodes CASSSQGWNTEAFF.

The rearrangement uses TRBV27 and TRBJ1-3; a possible D gene is TRBD1 (6 bases). This CDR3 has 14 amino acids. Germline CDR1 is MNHEY and CDR2 is SMNVEV (reference sequence). V lost 6 bases and J 5 bases, leaving 14 bases between the germline ends. CDR3 DNA sequence: TGTGCCAGCAGCGCCCTACAGGGAAGAAACACCATATATTTT. It specifies CASSALQGRNTIYF.

This rearrangement joins TRBV11-3 to TRBJ1-4; the D is unclear. The germline V gene has CDR1 SGHNT and CDR2 YENEEA. The CDR3 has 15 residues. V dropped 3 bases and J dropped 0 bases, with 8 bases sitting between them. CDR3 bases: TGTGCCAGCAGCTTTTCCCCTGCAACTAATGAAAAACTGTTTTTT. This gives the protein CASSFSPATNEKLFF.

The genes are TRBV27 and TRBJ2-5, with 8 bases lining up with TRBD2. V dropped 2 bases and J dropped 2; count of bases not matched to a gene: 13. Germline V gene data show CDR1 as MNHEY and CDR2 as SMNVEV (reference sequence). The CDR3 is made up of 18 amino acids. The chain's CDR3 is CASSLRGRGAGGQETQYF. CDR3 DNA: TGTGCCAGCAGTTTACGAGGGCGGGGGGCTGGGGGGCAAGAGACCCAGTACTTC.

In its sample, this clone was seen a few times. This chain links TRBV7-2 with TRBJ1-2, with 7 nucleotides matching TRBD1. The CDR3 is made up of 13 amino acids. Per the germline V gene, CDR1 is SGHTA and CDR2 is FQGNSA. J was trimmed by 5 bases and V by 4 bases; bases with no gene match: 4. Written as DNA, the CDR3 is TGTGCCAGCAGCTCGGGACAGCATTATGGCTACACCTTC. It codes for CASSSGQHYGYTF.

This chain connects TRBV19 to TRBJ1-1, with TRBD1 as a possible D gene (5 bases). Trimming shortened V by 6 bases and J by 0 bases, and 14 bases separated the two germline ends. Germline CDR1 is LNHDA and CDR2 is SQIVND (reference sequence). The CDR3 extends over 15 amino acids. The chain's CDR3 is CASRTQGAVNTEAFF. The CDR3 DNA reads as TGTGCCAGTAGAACGCAGGGCGCGGTGAACACTGAAGCTTTCTTT.

The CDR3 DNA reads TGCGCCAGCAGCTCGGGACTAGATAAGGAGACCCAGTACTTC. It yields the protein CASSSGLDKETQYF. The chain joins TRBV5-1 to TRBJ2-5; 8 bases are shared with TRBD2. Trimming removed 3 bases from V and 5 bases from J; junction bases left unmatched: 6. This CDR3 is 14 amino acids long. Germline loops: CDR1 SGHRS, CDR2 YFSETQ. Based on the CDR3 plus reference TRBV5-1 and TRBJ2-5, the full variable domain is KAGVTQTPRYLIKTRGQQVTLSCSPISGHRSVSWYQQTPGQGLQFLFEYFSETQRNKGNFPGRFSGRQFSNSRSEMNVSTLELGDSALYLCASSSGLDKETQYFGPGTRLLVL.

The chain combines TRBV19 with TRBJ1-2, with TRBD1 matching 8 bases. CDR3 size: 17 residues. Germline values: CDR1 LNHDA, CDR2 SQIVND (reference sequence). The J segment lost 7 bases and the V segment lost 0 bases, leaving 13 bases of the junction unmatched. The CDR3, as DNA: TGTGCCAGTAGTATAGATCCCGCAGGGGGCGCGTTACTTGGCTACACCTTC. The encoded protein is CASSIDPAGGALLGYTF.

The V and J genes are TRBV6-6 and TRBJ2-1; D is possibly TRBD2 (5 bases). Germline V gene lookup returns CDR1 MNHNY and CDR2 SVGAGI (reference sequence). V lost 5 bases and J 5 bases, leaving 10 bases between the germline ends. The CDR3 has 13 amino acids. CDR3 nucleotides: TGTGCCAGCAGTCAAACTAGGGACAATGAGCAGTTCTTC. Amino acids: CASSQTRDNEQFF.

The J gene is TRBJ1-2, the V gene TRBV6-5, with 7 nucleotides matching TRBD1. CDR1 is MNHEY and CDR2 is SVGAGI in the germline V gene. The CDR3 has 14 amino acids. With 6 bases clipped from V and 8 bases from J, the junction kept 12 bases outside the gene matches. CDR3 sequence reads: CASRLGTVVKGYTF. The CDR3 DNA follows: TGTGCCAGCAGACTCGGGACAGTCGTCAAAGGCTACACCTTC.

Remarks on this clone: This sample also contains other DNA sequences that code for the same CDR3. This chain links TRBV27 with TRBJ2-5, with TRBD2 matching 11 bases. CDR1 MNHEY and CDR2 SMNVEV come from the germline V gene (reference sequence). Unmatched junction bases numbered 5, after V lost 3 bases and J lost 2 bases. There are 16 residues in the CDR3. The CDR3 DNA is TGTGCCAGCAGTTTGGGGCTAGCGGGGGGACAAGAGACCCAGTACTTC. It specifies CASSLGLAGGQETQYF.

The chain joins TRBV5-1 to TRBJ2-3; TRBD2 matches 12 bases. The V gene's germline CDR1 is SGHRS and CDR2 YFSETQ. The CDR3 sequence is 15 residues long. The J segment lost 4 bases and the V segment lost 4 bases, leaving 4 bases of the junction unmatched. This CDR3 reads CASSPLAGGPDTQYF. CDR3 nucleotide sequence: TGCGCCAGCAGCCCCCTAGCGGGGGGGCCAGATACGCAGTATTTT.

The V and J genes are TRBV6-1 and TRBJ1-2; a weak D match, TRBD1 (5 bases). This CDR3 is 13 amino acids long. V was shortened by 4 bases and J by 7 bases, with 13 bases between the two germline ends. CDR1 is MNHNS and CDR2 is SASEGT in the germline V gene. This CDR3 reads CASSGQGFVGYTF. As DNA, the CDR3 is TGTGCCAGCAGTGGGCAGGGTTTCGTTGGCTACACCTTC.

CDR3 DNA: TGCAGCGCCGTCGCCAGGCCCTATGGCTACACCTTC. Encoded protein: CSAVARPYGYTF. The chain combines TRBV29-1 with TRBJ1-2, with D unclear. The germline CDR1 and CDR2 sequences are SQVTM and ANQGSEA. The CDR3 is 12 amino acids. Trimming removed 7 bases at V and 4 bases at J, with 13 bases between.

The gene calls are TRBV29-1 and TRBJ1-1; 9 nucleotides agree with TRBD1. The CDR3 spans 16 residues. CDR1 is SQVTM and CDR2 is ANQGSEA in the germline V gene. The V and J ends lost 6 bases and 3 bases, in that order; junction bases with no gene match: 14. CDR3 sequence (DNA): TGCAGCGTCGGGGGGAAACAGGGGGCGATGGACACTGAAGCTTTCTTT. It is translated as CSVGGKQGAMDTEAFF. The whole variable domain, filled in from reference TRBV29-1 and TRBJ1-1, reads SAVISQKPSRDICQRGTSLTIQCQVDSQVTMMFWYRQQPGQSLTLIATANQGSEATYESGFVIDKFPISRPNLTFSTLTVSNMSPEDSSIYLCSVGGKQGAMDTEAFFGQGTRLTVV.

This clone appeared a single time. This chain connects TRBV6-2 or TRBV6-3 to TRBJ2-1, with 9 bases identical to TRBD2. The CDR3 length is 16 residues. V trimming: 5 bases; J trimming: 3 bases; junction bases outside the gene matches: 8. Germline CDR1 is MNHEY and CDR2 is SVGEGT. CDR3 protein: CASSTTLAGHYNEQFF. CDR3 DNA: TGTGCCAGCAGTACGACTCTAGCGGGGCACTACAATGAGCAGTTCTTC.

The chain carries TRBV6-6 and TRBJ1-1; the D gene is possibly TRBD1 (6 bases). Trimming left V 0 bases short and J 3 bases short, with 11 bases between. There are 15 residues in the CDR3. Germline CDR1 is MNHNY and CDR2 is SVGAGI (reference sequence). CDR3 sequence: CASSYSGGSDTEAFF. Here the CDR3 DNA reads TGTGCCAGCAGTTACTCTGGGGGCAGCGACACTGAAGCTTTCTTT.

This clone was detected once. This chain links TRBV29-1 with TRBJ2-3; TRBD1 agrees at 7 bases. V lost 8 bases and J lost 3; bases outside the gene matches: 5. The CDR3 has 12 residues. Looked up from germline, CDR1 is SQVTM and CDR2 is ANQGSEA. CDR3 sequence (DNA): TGCAGCACTCAACAGGGGACAGATACGCAGTATTTT. Translation gives CSTQQGTDTQYF.

This clone occurred once. The rearrangement uses TRBV21-1 and TRBJ2-1; the D call of TRBD2 is as the table states it, not checked on the DNA. TRBV21-1 is marked as a pseudogene. The CDR3 is 13 residues long. CDR3 in amino acids: CALLGGRANEQFF. CDR3 sequence (DNA): TGTGCCCTCCTAGGAGGGAGGGCCAATGAGCAGTTCTTC.

The count of this clone is one. This chain connects TRBV9 to TRBJ2-7; TRBD2 is a possible D gene (7 bases). Per the germline V gene, CDR1 is SGDLS and CDR2 is YYNGEE. V shed 4 bases and J shed 5 bases, with 16 bases lying between them. There are 14 residues in the CDR3. The CDR3: CASSRGGAMNEQYF. The CDR3 coding sequence is TGTGCCAGCAGCCGAGGGGGGGCGATGAACGAGCAGTACTTC.

The V and J genes are TRBV4-3 and TRBJ1-1; TRBD1 aligns across 7 bases. The CDR3 has 15 amino acids. Germline loops: CDR1 LGHNA, CDR2 YSLEER. Trimming cost V 0 bases and J 7 bases; bases outside gene matches: 8. The CDR3 DNA reads TGCGCCAGCAGCCAAGATAGGAACAGGGGAAATGAAGCTTTCTTT. As protein: CASSQDRNRGNEAFF.

The chain carries TRBV5-1 and TRBJ2-1; D may be TRBD2 (6 bases). The CDR3 runs 12 residues. V was trimmed by 6 bases and J by 9 bases, leaving 13 bases between them. The germline gives CDR1 SGHRS, CDR2 YFSETQ. As DNA, the CDR3 is TGCGCCAGCAATTTAGGAGGGGTTGAGCAGTTCTTC. Amino acid sequence: CASNLGGVEQFF.

The gene calls are TRBV2 and TRBJ1-2; a weak D match, TRBD1 (5 bases). Trimming pared 7 bases from V and 5 bases from J, leaving 14 bases between. The CDR3 length is 13 residues. Germline V gives CDR1 SNHLY, CDR2 FYNNEI. The CDR3 nucleotides read TGTGCCAGCAAACTCGGGGGTCTGTATGGCTACACCTTC. Protein product: CASKLGGLYGYTF.

The chain employs TRBV3-1 (or the pseudogene TRBV3-2) and TRBJ2-1; the match to TRBD2 covers 13 bases. The length of the CDR3 is 16 residues. CDR1 and CDR2 (germline): LGHDT, YNNKEL (reference sequence). V trimming: 4 bases; J trimming: 4 bases; junction bases outside the gene matches: 4. CDR3 bases: TGTGCCAGCAGCCCTTCACTAGCGGGGGGGTACAATGAGCAGTTCTTC. This sequence encodes CASSPSLAGGYNEQFF.

The chain combines TRBV5-1 with TRBJ2-7; the match to TRBD1 covers 11 bases. The CDR3 has 15 amino acids. V lost 0 bases and J lost 7; bases outside the gene matches: 6. Germline lookup yields CDR1 SGHRS and CDR2 YFSETQ. CDR3: CASSLDPGQGGEQYF. CDR3 coding DNA: TGCGCCAGCAGCTTGGATCCGGGACAGGGGGGTGAGCAGTACTTC.

The chain has TRBV3-1 (or the pseudogene TRBV3-2) and TRBJ2-7; 11 positions agree with TRBD1. There are 17 residues in the CDR3. With 2 bases clipped from V and 2 bases from J, the junction kept 8 bases outside the gene matches. CDR1 and CDR2 from the germline V gene are LGHDT and YNNKEL (reference sequence). The CDR3 here is CASSQLRDRGFPYEQYF. The CDR3 nucleotides are TGTGCCAGCAGCCAACTCCGGGACAGGGGGTTTCCCTACGAGCAGTACTTC.

The J gene is TRBJ2-6, the V gene TRBV27; D is unresolved. The CDR3 loop spans 20 amino acids. Trimming cost V 5 bases and J 0 bases, with 23 bases left between them. Germline CDR1 reads MNHEY; CDR2 reads SMNVEV (reference sequence). DNA for the CDR3: TGTGCCAGCAGTCCCCCCGAGAAGAGCGCTGGAAACTCTGGGGCCAACGTCCTGACTTTC. Protein: CASSPPEKSAGNSGANVLTF.

V gene TRBV7-3 combines with J gene TRBJ2-3; the match to TRBD2 covers 8 bases. This CDR3 is 16 amino acids long. The germline gives CDR1 SGHTA, CDR2 FQGTGA. The ends lost 1 base at V and 5 bases at J; junction bases unmatched: 8. The CDR3 DNA reads as TGTGCCAGCAGCTTAATGCCGGCGGGGGGCCTAGATACGCAGTATTTT. Translating it yields CASSLMPAGGLDTQYF. Drawing the rest from reference TRBV7-3 and TRBJ2-3, the complete variable domain is GAGVSQTPSNKVTEKGKYVELRCDPISGHTALYWYRQSLGQGPEFLIYFQGTGAADDSGLPNDRFFAVRPEGSVSTLKIQRTERGDSAVYLCASSLMPAGGLDTQYFGPGTRLTVL.

The CDR3 is CASSEQGTDTQYF. As DNA, the CDR3 is TGTGCCAGCAGCGAACAGGGTACGGATACGCAGTATTTT. The J gene is TRBJ2-3, the V gene TRBV7-2, with D tentatively TRBD1 (6 bases). CDR3 length: 13 amino acids. Trimming left V 5 bases short and J 6 bases short, with 12 bases between. CDR1 and CDR2 (germline): SGHTA, FQGNSA.

V is TRBV27 and J is TRBJ2-7; D is possibly TRBD2 (5 bases). The CDR3 extends over 14 amino acids. Looked up from germline, CDR1 is MNHEY and CDR2 is SMNVEV (reference sequence). With 2 bases removed from V and 8 bases from J, the gap between germline ends came to 16 bases. DNA of the CDR3: TGTGCCAGCAGTTTAGGGCTAGCTTGGGGAAAGCAGTACTTC. Encoded protein: CASSLGLAWGKQYF.

The J gene is TRBJ1-6, the V gene TRBV12-3 or TRBV12-4, with TRBD1 identical over 9 bases. This CDR3 spans 13 amino acids. V dropped 3 bases and J dropped 10; count of bases not matched to a gene: 1. This CDR3 is CASSLGTGSPLHF. The CDR3, as DNA: TGTGCCAGCAGTTTGGGGACAGGGTCACCCCTCCACTTT.